Shown below are 2 T cell receptor beta chains from a single sample sequenced in a study of post-analysis software for immune sequencing data. General study findings and limits: About 5 TRBV segments (TRBV5-6, TRBV5-1 and TRBV20-1 among them) occurred more frequently in patients than in controls.

These TCRs' antigens remain unknown. Libraries were made from TCR beta cDNA, and they carried unique molecular identifiers. MiXCR was run by TCRdb on the PCR reads, yielding one entry per CDR3 protein. The sample gives about half a million distinct CDR3 sequences, roughly 45% of which show up once; over 10% is in the top ten. The sequenced sample consisted of blood. These receptors came from a girl aged 10 to 17 with multiple sclerosis.

This clonotype showed up just a few times. The chain uses TRBV2 and TRBJ2-6; D is unresolved. Trimming left V 7 bases short and J 0 bases short, with 13 bases between. Germline values: CDR1 SNHLY, CDR2 FYNNEI. The CDR3 extends over 16 amino acids. The CDR3 reads CASKLLGFSGANVLTF. Here the CDR3 DNA reads TGTGCCAGCAAACTCCTGGGGTTCTCTGGGGCCAACGTCCTGACTTTC.

The V gene is TRBV20-1, the J gene TRBJ2-4; the match to TRBD2 covers 10 bases. This CDR3 is built from 17 residues. The trim removed 4 bases at V and 0 bases at J, leaving 9 bases unmatched. Germline CDR1 DFQATT, CDR2 SNEGSKA (reference sequence). Here the CDR3 DNA reads TGCAGTGCTAAGACCGGACTAGCGGAACTAGCCAAAAACATTCAGTACTTC. Amino acids: CSAKTGLAELAKNIQYF.